The clone carrying this TCR beta chain came up a few times. This CDR3 has 11 amino acids. CDR1 and CDR2 (germline): SQVTM, ANQGSEA. V lost 4 bases to trimming and J lost 5 bases; unmatched junction nucleotides: 1. The data derive from a study of beta chain features in type 1 diabetes. The study reverse transcribed the entire isolated RNA, so it sequenced expressed TCRB transcripts. Produced via immunoSEQ multiplex PCR; TCRdb's table is partial and in-frame only. The sample has a few hundred thousand clones, about 30% seen once. The chain couples TRBV29-1 to TRBJ2-7; 8 positions agree with TRBD1. This TCR was recovered from a man aged 18 to 30 in good health. The specimen was naive CD4+ T cells from blood. CDR3 nucleotide sequence: TGCAGCGTTGCGACAGGGGACGAGCAGTACTTC. Its protein product is CSVATGDEQYF.